Listed below are T cell receptor beta chains from one sample, sequenced in a study of blood T cells in healthy people across ages. TCRdb independently ran MiXCR on the 5' RACE reads; one entry per CDR3 protein. This sample has hundreds of thousands of distinct CDR3 sequences, with around three fifths found just once. The specimen sequenced was blood. Receptors were obtained from a man aged 40-55 years in good health. Each CDR3 is given with its conserved first and last residue. The D gene is left open where the match is weak. For some rows the clone size is stated as once, few or many, or as a class when expanded; others skip it.

V: TRBV25-1
D: .
J: TRBJ1-2
size: .
CDR3: CASSEIQGGGYTF
DNA: TGTGCCAGCAGTGAAATTCAGGGCGGTGGCTACACCTTC

V: TRBV2
D: TRBD2
J: TRBJ2-5
size: .
CDR3: CASFLLWTSGDNEQYF
DNA: TGTGCCAGCTTCCTGCTTTGGACTAGCGGGGACAATGAGCAGTACTTC

V: TRBV10-3
D: .
J: TRBJ2-1
size: .
CDR3: CAISGEPNEQFF
DNA: TGTGCCATCAGTGGTGAGCCCAATGAGCAGTTCTTC

V: TRBV20-1
D: TRBD1
J: TRBJ1-6
size: once
CDR3: CSARTDPGQGSSPLHF
DNA: TGCAGTGCTAGGACCGATCCGGGACAGGGGAGTTCACCCCTCCACTTT

V: TRBV30
D: .
J: TRBJ2-1
size: .
CDR3: CAWSVMAAIEQFF
DNA: TGTGCCTGGAGTGTAATGGCAGCCATTGAGCAGTTCTTC

V: TRBV12-3/TRBV12-4
D: .
J: TRBJ2-3
size: .
CDR3: CASSLYPPDTQYF
DNA: TGTGCCAGCAGTTTGTATCCTCCGGATACGCAGTATTTT

V: TRBV6-5
D: TRBD1
J: TRBJ1-6
size: .
CDR3: CASSKLTGNSPLHF
DNA: TGTGCCAGCAGTAAGCTGACAGGGAACTCACCCCTCCACTTT

V: TRBV10-3
D: TRBD2
J: TRBJ2-5
size: once
CDR3: CAISESGGKETQYF
DNA: TGTGCCATCAGTGAGTCGGGGGGGAAAGAGACCCAGTACTTC

V: TRBV28
D: TRBD1
J: TRBJ2-3
size: few
CDR3: CASRTDRAEDTQYF
DNA: TGTGCCAGCAGGACAGACAGGGCGGAAGATACGCAGTATTTT

V: TRBV10-3
D: TRBD1
J: TRBJ2-7
size: few
CDR3: CAIKTGGASYEQYF
DNA: TGTGCCATCAAGACAGGGGGCGCGTCTTACGAGCAGTACTTC

V: TRBV12-3/TRBV12-4
D: TRBD1
J: TRBJ2-5
size: .
CDR3: CASSLGELGQGQETQYF
DNA: TGTGCCAGCAGTTTAGGTGAATTGGGACAGGGGCAAGAGACCCAGTACTTC

V: TRBV7-2
D: TRBD2
J: TRBJ2-5
size: .
CDR3: CASSPTPGGGGETQYF
DNA: TGTGCCAGCAGCCCAACCCCTGGGGGGGGAGGAGAGACCCAGTACTTC

V: TRBV28
D: TRBD2
J: TRBJ2-1
size: .
CDR3: CASSLETSGRYNEQFF
DNA: TGTGCCAGCAGCTTAGAAACTAGCGGTCGCTACAATGAGCAGTTCTTC